The 30 T cell receptor beta chains below were found in one sample sequenced in a study of technical replicates of blood from a handful of donors. Method: immunoSEQ multiplex PCR; TCRdb's copy keeps in-frame clones and lacks some. The sample records about 95,000 clones, roughly 96% being singletons. The sample consisted of T cells isolated from PBMCs. Receptors originate from a human donor in good health.

This clone was recorded once. The rearrangement uses TRBV10-1 and TRBJ2-1; D call uncertain. Trimming took 4 bases from V and 5 from J, leaving 9 bases between them. Germline loops: CDR1 WNHNN, CDR2 SYGVQD (reference sequence). The CDR3 contains 13 residues. The CDR3 DNA reads TGCGCCAGCAGTGCCGTGAGAAACAATGAGCAGTTCTTC. It specifies CASSAVRNNEQFF.

This clone was picked up one time. The chain joins TRBV5-1 to TRBJ1-1; no definite D call. V gave up 3 bases and J gave up 3 bases, with 12 bases separating them. CDR1 is SGHRS and CDR2 is YFSETQ in the germline V gene. The CDR3 runs 14 residues. In DNA form, the CDR3 reads TGCGCCAGCAGCTCCTTAGACGGGGACACTGAAGCTTTCTTT. This translates into CASSSLDGDTEAFF.

This chain links TRBV30 with TRBJ2-3; 9 nucleotides line up with TRBD2. This CDR3 contains 13 residues. J lost 3 bases, V lost 3 bases, and 1 base had no gene match. The germline CDR1 and CDR2 sequences are GTSNPN and SVGIG (reference sequence). The CDR3 sequence: CAWRSGGTDTQYF. The CDR3 DNA sequence: TGTGCCTGGAGGAGCGGGGGGACAGATACGCAGTATTTT.

The chain employs TRBV19 and TRBJ1-1, with D unresolved. CDR3 length equals 13 residues. Germline CDR1 is LNHDA and CDR2 is SQIVND (reference sequence). Trimming took off 3 bases at V and 3 bases at J, with 8 bases between the two ends. The CDR3 reads CASSIRPDTEAFF. Here the CDR3 DNA reads TGTGCCAGTAGTATTCGCCCAGACACTGAAGCTTTCTTT.

The gene calls are TRBV19 and TRBJ2-7; 9 nucleotides agree with TRBD1. The CDR3 runs to 16 residues. J gave up 2 bases and V 1 base, and 6 bases lay outside the gene matches. Germline CDR1 and CDR2: LNHDA and SQIVND (reference sequence). The chain's CDR3 is CASSIVGTGMAYEQYF. The CDR3 DNA follows: TGTGCCAGTAGTATAGTTGGGACAGGGATGGCCTACGAGCAGTACTTC.

The rearrangement uses TRBV27 and TRBJ1-4; D not resolved. CDR1 and CDR2 (germline): MNHEY, SMNVEV (reference sequence). Between the trimmed V and J ends, which lost 4 bases and 7 bases, there was a span of 7 bases. The CDR3 totals 12 residues. CDR3 nucleotide sequence: TGTGCCAGCAGTTCAAGAGGTGAAAAACTGTTTTTT. Translated, it gives CASSSRGEKLFF.

The chain couples TRBV27 to TRBJ2-7, with 8 positions matching TRBD1. This CDR3 region has 14 residues. Germline CDR1 and CDR2: MNHEY and SMNVEV (reference sequence). V dropped 4 bases and J dropped 2; count of bases not matched to a gene: 4. The CDR3 DNA is TGTGCCAGCAGTTCCGGGACAGGACCCTACGAGCAGTACTTC. It is translated as CASSSGTGPYEQYF.

This sequence joins TRBV6-5 and TRBJ1-3; the D gene is possibly TRBD1 (5 bases). This CDR3 is built from 16 residues. Germline V lookup: CDR1 MNHEY, CDR2 SVGAGI. The germline V and J ends were trimmed by 2 bases and 2 bases, with 13 bases remaining between them. The CDR3 loop is CASSYGPDSPGNTIYF. In DNA, the CDR3 is TGTGCCAGCAGTTACGGCCCCGACAGTCCTGGAAACACCATATATTTT.

The chain employs TRBV7-9 and TRBJ2-3; D possibly corresponds to TRBD1 (6 bases). V was shortened by 5 bases and J by 2 bases, with 14 bases between the two germline ends. Germline V lookup: CDR1 SEHNR, CDR2 FQNEAQ (reference sequence). The CDR3 covers 15 residues. The CDR3 DNA sequence: TGTGCCAGCAGCCTACACCGGGACAACACAGATACGCAGTATTTT. This codes for CASSLHRDNTDTQYF.

V usage is TRBV19 and J usage is TRBJ2-6; 9 positions match TRBD1. Germline V gives CDR1 LNHDA, CDR2 SQIVND (reference sequence). The V gene end was trimmed by 5 bases and the J gene end by 2 bases; junction bases not matched to a gene: 4. This CDR3 is 16 amino acids long. The CDR3, as DNA: TGTGCCAGTAGTTGGACAGGGGAAACTGGGGCCAACGTCCTGACTTTC. Translating it yields CASSWTGETGANVLTF.

This chain links TRBV18 with TRBJ2-2; TRBD1 matches at 8 bases. The CDR3 spans 15 residues. Germline V gene sequence: CDR1 KGHSH, CDR2 LQKENI. V gave up 2 bases and J gave up 3 bases; unmatched junction bases: 2. The CDR3 spells CASSPVTGDTGELFF. The CDR3 DNA reads TGTGCCAGCTCACCAGTGACAGGGGACACCGGGGAGCTGTTTTTT.

This clone came up once. The V and J genes are TRBV7-6 and TRBJ1-5, with TRBD1 as a possible D gene (5 bases). Per germline, CDR1 SGHVS and CDR2 FNYEAQ. CDR3 length: 12 amino acids. V was shortened by 3 bases and J by 7 bases, with 7 bases between the two germline ends. DNA for the CDR3: TGTGCCAGCAGCTTGCAGGGACAGCCCCAGCATTTT. Protein sequence: CASSLQGQPQHF. Full variable domain (rest looked up from reference TRBV7-6 and TRBJ1-5): GAGVSQSPRYKVTKRGQDVALRCDPISGHVSLYWYRQALGQGPEFLTYFNYEAQQDKSGLPNDRFSAERPEGSISTLTIQRTEQRDSAMYRCASSLQGQPQHFGDGTRLSIL.

The chain combines TRBV7-9 with TRBJ2-7; 10 bases align to TRBD2. The CDR3 is made up of 14 amino acids. The germline CDR1 and CDR2 sequences are SEHNR and FQNEAQ (reference sequence). Trimming cost V 1 base and J 4 bases; bases outside gene matches: 1. CDR3 DNA: TGTGCCAGCAGCTTAGAGCGGGAGGGGTACGAGCAGTACTTC. It is translated as CASSLEREGYEQYF. Full variable domain (outside the CDR3, taken from reference TRBV7-9 and TRBJ2-7): DTGVSQNPRHKITKRGQNVTFRCDPISEHNRLYWYRQTLGQGPEFLTYFQNEAQLEKSRLLSDRFSAERPKGSFSTLEIQRTEQGDSAMYLCASSLEREGYEQYFGPGTRLTVT.

The chain employs TRBV7-8 and TRBJ2-7, with 7 bases that match TRBD1. The junction had 9 bases not matched to a gene; V was cut back by 2 bases and J by 5 bases. The CDR3 is made up of 15 amino acids. Germline V gene sequence: CDR1 SGHVS, CDR2 FQNEAQ. The CDR3 loop reads CASSLTGRGTDEQYF. CDR3 nucleotides: TGTGCCAGCAGCTTAACGGGCAGGGGGACAGACGAGCAGTACTTC. The whole variable domain, remainder taken from reference TRBV7-8 and TRBJ2-7, is GAGVSQSPRYKVAKRGQDVALRCDPISGHVSLFWYQQALGQGPEFLTYFQNEAQLDKSGLPSDRFFAERPEGSVSTLKIQRTQQEDSAVYLCASSLTGRGTDEQYFGPGTRLTVT.

The gene calls are TRBV2 and TRBJ2-7; 7 nucleotides line up with TRBD1. Germline lookup yields CDR1 SNHLY and CDR2 FYNNEI. J lost 0 bases, V lost 8 bases, and 10 bases had no gene match. The length of the CDR3 is 15 residues. The CDR3 region is CASLQPGQNSYEQYF. In DNA, the CDR3 is TGTGCCAGCCTTCAACCGGGACAGAACTCCTACGAGCAGTACTTC.

The chain employs TRBV5-1 and TRBJ2-3; D ambiguous. V shed 4 bases and J shed 1 base, with 7 bases lying between them. Germline V lookup: CDR1 SGHRS, CDR2 YFSETQ. This CDR3 contains 13 residues. The CDR3 loop is CASSHRGTDTQYF. CDR3 bases: TGCGCCAGCAGCCACCGGGGCACAGATACGCAGTATTTT.

CDR3 sequence reads: CASSYSGKPYEQYF. The CDR3 nucleotides are TGTGCCAGCAGTTACAGCGGGAAACCCTACGAGCAGTACTTC. The J gene is TRBJ2-7, the V gene TRBV6-5; 7 bases line up with TRBD2. The CDR3 consists of 14 residues. Germline V gives CDR1 MNHEY, CDR2 SVGAGI. Trimming removed 2 bases from V and 2 bases from J; junction bases left unmatched: 3.

The rearrangement links TRBV28 to TRBJ2-1; perhaps TRBD2 as D (6 bases). There are 17 residues in the CDR3. From germline, CDR1 is MDHEN and CDR2 SYDVKM. The V gene lost 5 bases and the J gene lost 3 bases, with 20 bases spanning the gap. CDR3: CASSPPGTSEFYNEQFF. CDR3 bases: TGTGCCAGCAGTCCCCCCGGGACTTCTGAATTCTACAATGAGCAGTTCTTC.

The chain couples TRBV4-3 to TRBJ2-1; 7 positions agree with TRBD1. The junction had 8 bases not matched to a gene; V was cut back by 3 bases and J by 0 bases. This CDR3 region has 17 residues. Looked up from germline, CDR1 is LGHNA and CDR2 is YSLEER. CDR3 sequence: CASSHTQGMGSYNEQFF. For the CDR3, the DNA is TGCGCCAGCAGCCACACACAGGGGATGGGCTCCTACAATGAGCAGTTCTTC.

This clone has a single count. This sequence joins TRBV7-9 and TRBJ2-1, with a weak D call TRBD2 (6 bases). The germline V and J ends were trimmed by 0 bases and 6 bases, with 6 bases remaining between them. The CDR3 length is 13 residues. Germline CDR1 SEHNR, CDR2 FQNEAQ (reference sequence). The CDR3 loop reads CASSLALANEQFF. The CDR3 coding sequence is TGTGCCAGCAGCTTAGCACTAGCCAATGAGCAGTTCTTC.

V gene TRBV27 combines with J gene TRBJ2-2; the D gene is possibly TRBD2 (6 bases). V was shortened by 2 bases and J by 4 bases, with 8 bases between the two germline ends. Looked up from germline, CDR1 is MNHEY and CDR2 is SMNVEV (reference sequence). The CDR3 has 14 amino acids. CDR3 in DNA: TGTGCCAGCAGTTTACGGGAGACCACCGGGGAGCTGTTTTTT. As protein: CASSLRETTGELFF.

V and J are TRBV19 and TRBJ2-2, with TRBD1 matching 10 bases. The V segment lost 4 bases and the J segment 3 bases; nucleotides outside the gene matches: 8. CDR3 size: 17 residues. Germline CDR1 LNHDA, CDR2 SQIVND (reference sequence). The CDR3 region is CASSTWGTGVYTGELFF. The CDR3, as DNA: TGTGCCAGTAGTACCTGGGGGACAGGGGTTTACACCGGGGAGCTGTTTTTT. Variable domain in full (rest from reference TRBV19 and TRBJ2-2): DGGITQSPKYLFRKEGQNVTLSCEQNLNHDAMYWYRQDPGQGLRLIYYSQIVNDFQKGDIAEGYSVSREKKESFPLTVTSAQKNPTAFYLCASSTWGTGVYTGELFFGEGSRLTVL.

The CDR3 is CASRRTGGRDTEAFF. The CDR3 DNA reads TGTGCCAGCAGACGGACAGGGGGGCGTGACACTGAAGCTTTCTTT. The rearrangement joins TRBV2 to TRBJ1-1, with 10 nucleotides matching TRBD1. V lost 6 bases, J lost 3 bases, and 7 bases stayed unmatched. Germline-derived CDR1 and CDR2 are SNHLY and FYNNEI. This CDR3 contains 15 residues.

The V call is TRBV11-3, the J call TRBJ1-1; D unclear. CDR1 SGHNT and CDR2 YENEEA come from the germline V gene. The CDR3 length is 14 residues. The V and J ends lost 8 bases and 4 bases respectively, with 17 bases between them. CDR3 residues: CASGEVREGTEAFF. CDR3 DNA sequence: TGTGCCAGCGGGGAGGTACGAGAGGGCACTGAAGCTTTCTTT. The variable domain in full, completed from reference TRBV11-3 and TRBJ1-1, reads EAGVVQSPRYKIIEKKQPVAFWCNPISGHNTLYWYLQNLGQGPELLIRYENEEAVDDSQLPKDRFSAERLKGVDSTLKIQPAELGDSAVYLCASGEVREGTEAFFGQGTRLTVV.

The CDR3 sequence: CASSRATDPAYEQYF. DNA of the CDR3: TGCGCCAGCAGCCGGGCGACAGACCCGGCCTACGAGCAGTACTTC. The chain couples TRBV5-1 to TRBJ2-7, with D possibly TRBD1 on 5 matching bases. CDR1 and CDR2 from the germline V gene are SGHRS and YFSETQ. The CDR3 is 15 amino acids. Trimming shortened V by 4 bases and J by 2 bases, and 16 bases separated the two germline ends.

The rearrangement joins TRBV7-9 to TRBJ1-1; D unresolved. This CDR3 region has 12 residues. Germline CDR1 SEHNR, CDR2 FQNEAQ (reference sequence). V lost 5 bases and J lost 0, with 4 bases in between. The CDR3 bases are TGTGCCAGCAGCCCAGTGAACACTGAAGCTTTCTTT. It is translated as CASSPVNTEAFF.

This clone appeared a single time. The V and J genes are TRBV6-5 and TRBJ2-7; D unclear. Germline CDR1 reads MNHEY; CDR2 reads SVGAGI. Trimming shortened V by 0 bases and J by 0 bases, and 6 bases separated the two germline ends. The CDR3 runs to 14 residues. CDR3 sequence (DNA): TGTGCCAGCAGTTACTCTTACAGCTCCTACGAGCAGTACTTC. Translating it yields CASSYSYSSYEQYF.

The gene calls are TRBV11-3 and TRBJ1-2; D is possibly TRBD1 (5 bases). The CDR3 has 15 amino acids. CDR1 is SGHNT, CDR2 YENEEA, per germline. Trimming left V 4 bases short and J 4 bases short, with 16 bases between. CDR3 amino acids: CASSSEGRVGYGYTF. In DNA form, the CDR3 reads TGTGCCAGCAGCTCAGAGGGCAGGGTGGGCTATGGCTACACCTTC. The full variable domain, rest sourced from reference TRBV11-3 and TRBJ1-2, is EAGVVQSPRYKIIEKKQPVAFWCNPISGHNTLYWYLQNLGQGPELLIRYENEEAVDDSQLPKDRFSAERLKGVDSTLKIQPAELGDSAVYLCASSSEGRVGYGYTFGSGTRLTVV.

CDR3 coding DNA: TGTGCCAGTAGTATAGATCCGGAAGGGGTCCAGTACTTC. It specifies CASSIDPEGVQYF. The rearrangement links TRBV19 to TRBJ2-5, with D tentatively TRBD1 (5 bases). Trimming took off 0 bases at V and 10 bases at J, with 12 bases between the two ends. Germline assignment: CDR1 LNHDA and CDR2 SQIVND (reference sequence). CDR3 length: 13 amino acids.

This clone was counted a single time. The chain couples TRBV7-2 to TRBJ1-2; weak D call: TRBD1 (6 bases). Germline V gene lookup returns CDR1 SGHTA and CDR2 FQGNSA. Trimming stripped 4 bases from V and 9 bases from J, with 9 bases between. The CDR3 extends over 11 amino acids. CDR3: CASSSGTRYTF. Here the CDR3 DNA reads TGTGCCAGCAGCTCCGGGACACGCTACACCTTC.